This is a list of T cell receptor beta chains from one sample in a study of glioma-infiltrating T cells after dendritic cell vaccination. Repertoires were generated with immunoSEQ multiplex PCR, while TCRdb's copy carries only in-frame clones and drops some. The repertoire holds 20,000 or so clones, with over 85% as singletons. This specimen consisted of blood, obtained after dendritic cell vaccination. All receptors come from a human donor with glioblastoma. Each CDR3 is given with its conserved first and last residue. The D gene is left open where the match is weak. Where a row states a size, it is once, few, many or the class of an expanded clone; other rows omit it.

v_call	clone_size	j_call	d_call	cdr3_nt	cdr3_aa
TRBV2	NA	TRBJ2-6	TRBD1	TGTGCCAGCGGTACAGGGGGCTTCGCGGGGGCCAACGTCCTGACTTTC	CASGTGGFAGANVLTF
TRBV11-2	NA	TRBJ2-5	NA	TGTGCCAGCAGCTTCCTCGTGGGGCAGGGAGAGACCCAGTACTTC	CASSFLVGQGETQYF
TRBV11-2	NA	TRBJ2-7	TRBD2	TGTGCCAGCAGCTTAGGGGCGGGGGGTACCTACGAGCAGTACTTC	CASSLGAGGTYEQYF
TRBV27	NA	TRBJ2-3	NA	TGTGCCAGCAGTTTAGTGGAGGGGCCAGCAGATACGCAGTATTTT	CASSLVEGPADTQYF
TRBV19	few	TRBJ1-6	NA	TGTGCCAGTAGTATCGGGAGGGGTTATTCACCCCTCCACTTT	CASSIGRGYSPLHF
TRBV5-6	NA	TRBJ2-7	NA	TGTGCCAGCAGCTTGGTGGCATCTGCCTACGAGCAGTACTTC	CASSLVASAYEQYF
TRBV5-6	NA	TRBJ1-1	TRBD1	TGTGCCAGCAGCTTGCCGGCGACAGGGATCCACACTGAAGCTTTCTTT	CASSLPATGIHTEAFF
TRBV11-2	NA	TRBJ2-1	TRBD1	TGTGCCAGCAGCTTAGGGGCCGGGACAGGGCACAATGAGCAGTTCTTC	CASSLGAGTGHNEQFF
TRBV10-1	NA	TRBJ1-1	TRBD1	TGCGCCAGCAGTGATTCCCAGGGGGCACGGCGGGGTGAAGCTTTCTTT	CASSDSQGARRGEAFF
TRBV18	NA	TRBJ1-2	NA	TGTGCCAGCTCACCCCCGGGGGGAAATAGCTATGGCTACACCTTC	CASSPPGGNSYGYTF
TRBV6-1	NA	TRBJ2-7	NA	TGTGCCAGCAGTGCACTCCCAGGGATCCCTTACGAGCAGTACTTC	CASSALPGIPYEQYF
TRBV6-1	NA	TRBJ2-7	TRBD1	TGTGCCAGCAGTGAAGAGTTCGTTCGGGACAGAGGGGACGAGCAGTACTTC	CASSEEFVRDRGDEQYF
TRBV27	NA	TRBJ1-4	NA	TGTGCCAGCAGGGGACCGGGACTACCAAATGAAAAACTGTTTTTT	CASRGPGLPNEKLFF
TRBV2	NA	TRBJ1-5	NA	TGTGCCAGCAGTGGACAGATGAATCAGCCCCAGCATTTT	CASSGQMNQPQHF
TRBV7-8	NA	TRBJ2-7	NA	TGTGCCAGCAGCCTGACCCGGGGGTACGAGCAGTACTTC	CASSLTRGYEQYF
TRBV6-5	few	TRBJ2-7	NA	TGTGCCAGCAGGAGAGGACAGTCCTACGAGCAGTACTTC	CASRRGQSYEQYF
TRBV29-1	NA	TRBJ2-3	NA	TGCAGCGTCTCCGGCGGGGAGAGCACAGATACGCAGTATTTT	CSVSGGESTDTQYF
TRBV20-1	few	TRBJ2-7	NA	TGCAGTGGTGCATACAACTACGAGCAGTACTTC	CSGAYNYEQYF
TRBV27	few	TRBJ2-4	TRBD2	TGTGCCAGCAGTTTAACCGGGGGGGCCGGGGGCATTCAGTACTTC	CASSLTGGAGGIQYF
TRBV18	NA	TRBJ2-7	NA	TGTGCCAGCTCACCGGGCGGGGGCGTCCCCTACGAGCAGTACTTC	CASSPGGGVPYEQYF
TRBV5-4	NA	TRBJ2-2	NA	TGTGCCAGCAGCTTGGAACTAGTTAAGGTCGGGGAGCTGTTTTTT	CASSLELVKVGELFF
TRBV5-8	few	TRBJ2-5	NA	TGTGCCAGCAGGAAGACCACAGGGATCGAGACCCAGTACTTC	CASRKTTGIETQYF
TRBV2	NA	TRBJ1-2	NA	TGTGCCAGCAGCCGCAGGGCGAACTATGGCTACACCTTC	CASSRRANYGYTF
TRBV7-9	NA	TRBJ2-7	NA	TGTGCCAGCAGCTTCGTCACGGCGGGGGAGCAGTACTTC	CASSFVTAGEQYF
TRBV2	NA	TRBJ2-5	NA	TGTGCCAGCAGTTGGGACTCCAGGAGGGAAGGGACCCAGTACTTC	CASSWDSRREGTQYF
TRBV29-1	NA	TRBJ2-5	NA	TGCAGCGTTGCCGGGGTTGGGGAGACCCAGTACTTC	CSVAGVGETQYF
TRBV7-6	NA	TRBJ1-6	NA	TGTGCCAGCAGCTTAGCCAACTCCCCCCTCCACTTT	CASSLANSPLHF
TRBV2	NA	TRBJ1-5	NA	TGTGCCAGCAGTGAAGAAGGGGGCAATCAGCCCCAGCATTTT	CASSEEGGNQPQHF
TRBV27	NA	TRBJ2-6	NA	TGTGCCAGTGGGCCCCACTCTGGGGCCAACGTCCTGACTTTC	CASGPHSGANVLTF
TRBV19	NA	TRBJ1-4	TRBD1	TGTGCCAGTAGTCCGGACAGGTCCTATTCTGAAAAACTGTTTTTT	CASSPDRSYSEKLFF
TRBV18	NA	TRBJ1-5	NA	TGTGCCAGCTCACCACGAGTCTTGGGGAGGGATGGGGCTAGCAATCAGCCCCAGCATTTT	CASSPRVLGRDGASNQPQHF
TRBV11-2	NA	TRBJ2-3	TRBD1	TGTGCCAGCAGCGCCCGAAGGGGGCTAGATACGCAGTATTTT	CASSARRGLDTQYF